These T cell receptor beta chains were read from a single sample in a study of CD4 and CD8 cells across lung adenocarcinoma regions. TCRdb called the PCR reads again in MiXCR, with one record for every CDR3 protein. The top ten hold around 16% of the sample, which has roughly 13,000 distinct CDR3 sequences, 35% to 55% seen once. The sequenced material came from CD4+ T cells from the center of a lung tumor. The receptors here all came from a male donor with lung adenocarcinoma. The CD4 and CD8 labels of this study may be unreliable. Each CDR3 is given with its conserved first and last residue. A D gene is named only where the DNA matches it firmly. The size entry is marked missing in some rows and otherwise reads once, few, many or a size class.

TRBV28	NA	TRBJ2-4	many	CASSSTLDSNIQYF	TGTGCCAGCAGTTCCACTTTGGACAGTAACATTCAGTACTTC
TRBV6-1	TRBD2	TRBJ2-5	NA	CASRGEGPRRAQYF	TGTGCCAGCAGGGGGGAGGGACCCCGAAGGGCCCAGTACTTC
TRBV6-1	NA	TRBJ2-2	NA	CASRLQAVIPGTQFF	TGTGCCAGCAGACTCCAGGCCGTGATTCCCGGGACGCAGTTTTTT
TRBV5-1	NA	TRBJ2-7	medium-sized	CASSLAGNSYEQYF	TGCGCCAGCAGTCTGGCGGGGAACTCCTACGAGCAGTACTTC
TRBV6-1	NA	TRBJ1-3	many	CASSEEKGSGNTIYF	TGTGCCAGCAGTGAAGAGAAGGGCTCTGGAAACACCATATATTTT
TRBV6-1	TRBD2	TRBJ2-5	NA	CASSEMASGREIQYF	TGTGCCAGCAGTGAAATGGCTAGCGGGAGAGAGATCCAGTACTTC
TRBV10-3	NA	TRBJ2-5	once	CAAGLGGRDEDTQYF	TGTGCCGCGGGGCTCGGGGGCCGTGACGAAGATACCCAGTACTTC
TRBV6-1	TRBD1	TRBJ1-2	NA	CASSVQTGASYGYTF	TGTGCCAGCAGTGTCCAGACAGGGGCCTCCTATGGCTACACCTTC
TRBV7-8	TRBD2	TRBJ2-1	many	CASSLAGGFNEQFF	TGTGCCAGCAGCCTAGCGGGAGGTTTTAATGAGCAGTTCTTC
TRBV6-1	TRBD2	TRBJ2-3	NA	CASRAGLAGGLDTQYF	TGTGCCAGCAGGGCCGGACTAGCGGGGGGGCTGGATACGCAGTATTTT
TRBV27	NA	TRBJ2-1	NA	CASSLSGRTRYNEQFF	TGTGCCAGCAGTTTATCGGGACGCACTCGGTACAATGAGCAGTTCTTC
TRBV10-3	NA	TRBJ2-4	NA	CAGQGEGTKNIQYF	TGTGCGGGCCAGGGAGAAGGAACCAAAAACATTCAGTACTTC
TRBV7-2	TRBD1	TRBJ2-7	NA	CASRQGPNYEQYF	TGTGCCAGCCGACAGGGTCCTAACTACGAGCAGTACTTC
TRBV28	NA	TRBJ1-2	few	CASSTHRGARNYGYTF	TGTGCCAGCAGCACCCACCGGGGGGCTCGGAACTATGGCTACACCTTC
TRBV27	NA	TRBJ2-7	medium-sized	CASSFTQSSYEQYF	TGTGCCAGCAGTTTTACCCAAAGCTCCTACGAGCAGTACTTC
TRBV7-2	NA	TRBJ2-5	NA	CASSLIQLPGETQYF	TGTGCCAGCAGCTTAATCCAGCTCCCCGGAGAGACCCAGTACTTC
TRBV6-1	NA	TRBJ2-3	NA	CARGLQAGIPGEQYF	TGTGCCAGGGGCCTCCAGGCCGGAATTCCCGGGGAGCAGTATTTT
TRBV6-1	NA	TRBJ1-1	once	CASSGAWGRANTEAFF	TGTGCCAGCAGTGGAGCCTGGGGCCGAGCGAACACTGAAGCTTTCTTT
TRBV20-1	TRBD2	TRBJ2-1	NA	CSALGLAFYGHEQFF	TGCAGTGCTCTCGGACTAGCTTTTTATGGTCATGAGCAGTTCTTC
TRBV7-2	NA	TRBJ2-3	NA	CASSLVWGPDTQYF	TGTGCCAGCAGCTTAGTCTGGGGCCCAGATACGCAGTATTTT
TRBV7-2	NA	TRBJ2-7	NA	CASSFFRTDSYEQYF	TGTGCCAGCAGCTTCTTCCGGACAGACTCCTACGAGCAGTACTTC
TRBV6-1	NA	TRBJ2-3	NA	CASRLGTGEQYF	TGTGCCAGCAGGCTGGGAACCGGGGAGCAGTATTTT
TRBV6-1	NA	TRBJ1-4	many	CASSETVRGEKLFF	TGTGCCAGCAGTGAGACAGTGAGGGGAGAAAAACTGTTTTTT
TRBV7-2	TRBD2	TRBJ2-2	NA	CASSLWAGGGTGELFF	TGTGCCAGCAGCTTATGGGCGGGAGGGGGCACCGGGGAGCTGTTTTTT
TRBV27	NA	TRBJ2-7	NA	CASRAGAIFTYEQYF	TGTGCCAGCAGAGCCGGAGCGATATTTACCTACGAGCAGTACTTC
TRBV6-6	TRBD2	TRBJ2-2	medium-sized	CASKQGLAANTGELFF	TGTGCCAGCAAGCAGGGACTAGCGGCGAACACCGGGGAGCTGTTTTTT
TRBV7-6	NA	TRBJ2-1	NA	CASTGRYNEQFF	TGTGCCAGCACAGGGCGTTACAATGAGCAGTTCTTC
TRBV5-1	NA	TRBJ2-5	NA	CASSPRTQQQETQYF	TGCGCCAGCAGCCCGAGGACACAACAACAAGAGACCCAGTACTTC
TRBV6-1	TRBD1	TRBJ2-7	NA	CASGTGPIYEQYF	TGTGCCAGTGGGACAGGACCGATTTACGAGCAGTACTTC